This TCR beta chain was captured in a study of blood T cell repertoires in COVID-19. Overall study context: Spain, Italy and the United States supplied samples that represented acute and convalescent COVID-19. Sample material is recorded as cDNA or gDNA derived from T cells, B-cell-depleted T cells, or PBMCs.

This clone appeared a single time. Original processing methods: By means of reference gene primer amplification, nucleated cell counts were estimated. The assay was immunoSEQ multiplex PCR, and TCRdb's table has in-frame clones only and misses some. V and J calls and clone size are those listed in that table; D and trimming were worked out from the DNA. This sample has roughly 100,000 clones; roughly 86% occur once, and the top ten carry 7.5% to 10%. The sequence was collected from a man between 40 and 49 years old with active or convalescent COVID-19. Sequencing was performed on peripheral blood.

DNA for the CDR3: TGTGCCAGCAGTTACTCGAGGCTCTCCGGGGACACTGAAGCTTTCTTT. Protein product: CASSYSRLSGDTEAFF. The chain joins TRBV6-5 to TRBJ1-1; D gene unclear. Per germline, CDR1 MNHEY and CDR2 SVGAGI. V was pared by 0 bases and J by 3 bases, with 14 bases between. CDR3 size: 16 residues.